Shown below are 16 T cell receptor beta chains from a single sample sequenced in a study of blood T cell repertoires in COVID-19. Data came from immunoSEQ multiplex PCR; TCRdb stores just in-frame clones and leaves some out. Of around 140,000 clones listed, roughly 90% are singletons. Sequencing was done on a sample of PBMCs or T cells enriched from blood (not recorded which). The receptor set was obtained from a woman aged 40-49 years who had been exposed to COVID-19.

The chain is built from TRBV7-2 and TRBJ1-2; D is perhaps TRBD1 (5 bases). The V end lost 6 bases, the J end lost 7 bases, and 9 bases lay between the germline ends. The CDR3 totals 11 residues. Germline V CDR1 and CDR2: SGHTA, FQGNSA. CDR3 nucleotides: TGTGCCAGCAGTCGTAGGGGTGGCTACACCTTC. It is translated as CASSRRGGYTF. The full variable domain, rest sourced from reference TRBV7-2 and TRBJ1-2, is GAGVSQSPSNKVTEKGKDVELRCDPISGHTALYWYRQSLGQGLEFLIYFQGNSAPDKSGLPSDRFSAERTGGSVSTLTIQRTQQEDSAVYLCASSRRGGYTFGSGTRLTVV.

This chain joins TRBV5-6 and TRBJ2-1, with D tentatively TRBD2 (6 bases). The V gene's germline CDR1 is SGHDT and CDR2 YYEEEE. The CDR3 spans 16 residues. The V and J ends lost 1 base and 0 bases respectively, with 11 bases between them. As DNA, the CDR3 is TGTGCCAGCAGCTTGAGTCTGGGGGGCTCCTACAATGAGCAGTTCTTC. It codes for CASSLSLGGSYNEQFF. Variable domain in full (rest from reference TRBV5-6 and TRBJ2-1): DAGVTQSPTHLIKTRGQQVTLRCSPKSGHDTVSWYQQALGQGPQFIFQYYEEEERQRGNFPDRFSGHQFPNYSSELNVNALLLGDSALYLCASSLSLGGSYNEQFFGPGTRLTVL.

The V and J genes are TRBV9 and TRBJ2-1; 11 bases agree with TRBD2. This CDR3 is 17 amino acids long. V shed 3 bases and J 2 bases; nucleotides not matched to a gene: 7. Germline V gives CDR1 SGDLS, CDR2 YYNGEE. The CDR3 coding sequence is TGTGCCAGCAGCGCCTTAGCGGGAGGGGCCCCCTACAATGAGCAGTTCTTC. It encodes CASSALAGGAPYNEQFF.

The rearrangement uses TRBV3-1 (or the pseudogene TRBV3-2) and TRBJ2-7; D perhaps matches TRBD2 (6 bases). This CDR3 comprises 15 residues. Germline CDR1 LGHDT, CDR2 YNNKEL (reference sequence). Trimming shortened V by 4 bases and J by 6 bases, and 19 bases separated the two germline ends. CDR3: CASSRAGKGTGEQYF. In DNA form, the CDR3 reads TGTGCCAGCAGCCGCGCGGGGAAGGGGACGGGCGAGCAGTACTTC.

The rearrangement joins TRBV5-1 to TRBJ1-6; D is undetermined. The CDR3 is made up of 16 amino acids. Germline V gives CDR1 SGHRS, CDR2 YFSETQ. The V end lost 0 bases, the J end lost 7 bases, and 14 bases lay between the germline ends. The CDR3 loop is CASSLDTMRRNSPLHF. CDR3 nucleotide sequence: TGCGCCAGCAGCTTGGATACCATGAGGAGGAATTCACCCCTCCACTTT.

The V gene is TRBV12-3 or TRBV12-4, the J gene TRBJ2-7; D perhaps matches TRBD1 (6 bases). CDR3 length equals 13 residues. Trimming cost V 4 bases and J 2 bases, with 9 bases left between them. This chain's CDR3 is CASSWQGTYEQYF. The CDR3 DNA follows: TGTGCCAGCAGTTGGCAGGGGACCTACGAGCAGTACTTC.

This chain joins TRBV19 and TRBJ2-3; D uncertain. The CDR3 contains 13 residues. Germline V gene data show CDR1 as LNHDA and CDR2 as SQIVND (reference sequence). V was pared by 1 base and J by 3 bases, with 5 bases between. The CDR3 DNA reads TGTGCCAGTAGTATAGGCCGGACAGATACGCAGTATTTT. Residues: CASSIGRTDTQYF.

The V gene is TRBV2, the J gene TRBJ2-1; possibly TRBD2 for D (6 bases). In germline, CDR1 is SNHLY, CDR2 FYNNEI. Trimming left V 1 base short and J 4 bases short, with 11 bases between. The CDR3 sequence is 15 residues long. The DNA of the CDR3 is TGTGCCAGCAGTGAAGAGACTAGTGGTTACAATGAGCAGTTCTTC. Protein: CASSEETSGYNEQFF.

The chain uses TRBV7-2 and TRBJ1-1, with D perhaps TRBD1 (5 bases). The CDR3 has 13 residues. Germline loops: CDR1 SGHTA, CDR2 FQGNSA. The V end was cut by 6 bases, the J end by 4 bases, with 12 bases between. CDR3 loop: CASSIYGGTEAFF. The CDR3 bases are TGTGCCAGCAGTATATACGGGGGCACTGAAGCTTTCTTT.

The chain uses TRBV28 and TRBJ1-3; TRBD1 might be the D (6 bases). Germline CDR1 reads MDHEN; CDR2 reads SYDVKM. The germline V and J ends were trimmed by 8 bases and 7 bases, with 12 bases remaining between them. The CDR3 is 12 residues long. DNA of the CDR3: TGTGCCAGCGGCGGCCAGGGGAACACCATATATTTT. Protein sequence: CASGGQGNTIYF.

This chain uses TRBV18 with TRBJ1-1; the match to TRBD1 covers 7 bases. V trimming: 4 bases; J trimming: 1 base; junction bases outside the gene matches: 6. The CDR3 extends over 15 amino acids. Germline values: CDR1 KGHSH, CDR2 LQKENI. CDR3 nucleotides: TGTGCCAGCTCACGCACAGGGGTCGGGAACACTGAAGCTTTCTTT. The encoded protein is CASSRTGVGNTEAFF.

The genes are TRBV6-5 and TRBJ2-7, with D possibly matching TRBD2 (6 bases). The CDR3 sequence is 13 residues long. The germline CDR1 and CDR2 sequences are MNHEY and SVGAGI. Between the trimmed V and J ends, which lost 5 bases and 6 bases, there was a span of 14 bases. CDR3 sequence: CASSTTAGGEQYF. CDR3 bases: TGTGCCAGCAGTACGACAGCGGGCGGCGAGCAGTACTTC.

This sequence joins TRBV4-1 and TRBJ1-1; no clear D gene. This CDR3 is built from 14 residues. The V gene's germline CDR1 is MGHRA and CDR2 YSYEKL. V lost 0 bases and J lost 6, with 11 bases in between. CDR3: CASSQDPYLAEAFF. The CDR3 nucleotides read TGCGCCAGCAGCCAAGATCCCTACCTAGCTGAAGCTTTCTTT.

The chain is built from TRBV28 and TRBJ1-2; D gene uncertain. V lost 5 bases and J lost 8, with 18 bases in between. Per the germline V gene, CDR1 is MDHEN and CDR2 is SYDVKM. The CDR3 contains 14 residues. The CDR3 region has the DNA TGTGCCAGCAGTCTCGGAGGCAGTTTAGCGGGCTACACCTTC. Its translation is CASSLGGSLAGYTF.

The chain carries TRBV24-1 and TRBJ2-5, with 9 bases that match TRBD2. The CDR3 is 15 residues long. The J segment lost 1 base and the V segment lost 5 bases, leaving 4 bases of the junction unmatched. The germline V gene encodes CDR1 KGHDR and CDR2 SFDVKD. In nucleotides, the CDR3 is TGTGCCACCAGTGCAGGACTAGCGACCCAAGAGACCCAGTACTTC. The encoded protein is CATSAGLATQETQYF.

This chain joins TRBV5-1 and TRBJ2-2; 8 bases map to TRBD1. CDR1 SGHRS and CDR2 YFSETQ come from the germline V gene. V trimming: 6 bases; J trimming: 4 bases; junction bases outside the gene matches: 8. CDR3 length: 15 residues. CDR3 loop: CASISGQELTGELFF. CDR3 DNA: TGCGCCAGCATTTCGGGACAGGAACTCACCGGGGAGCTGTTTTTT.